This T cell receptor beta chain was identified during a study of blood T cell repertoires in COVID-19. Study-level information: Researchers got acute and convalescent COVID-19 samples from the United States, Italy and Spain. Sample material is recorded as cDNA or gDNA derived from T cells, B-cell-depleted T cells, or PBMCs.

Per the study methods: Nucleated cell counts were estimated from reference gene primer amplification. Only in-frame clones appear in the TCRdb table, and some are missing; sequencing was by immunoSEQ multiplex PCR. V and J calls plus clone size are reproduced from that table; the DNA served to infer D and trimming. The top ten hold 4.3% of the sample, which has approximately 130,000 clones, around 85% seen once. The germline V gene has CDR1 LNHDA and CDR2 SQIVND (reference sequence). V lost 5 bases, J lost 2 bases, and 10 bases stayed unmatched. The CDR3 runs 16 residues. Sequenced material: peripheral blood. The clonotype comes from a human donor in a cohort sampled during active COVID-19. This sequence joins TRBV19 and TRBJ2-3; 7 bases match TRBD2. Written as DNA, the CDR3 is TGTGCCAGTAGTGCCAAGGAGCGGGGCAACACAGATACGCAGTATTTT. It specifies CASSAKERGNTDTQYF.